This passage covers 24 T cell receptor beta chains from one sample sequenced in a study of T-cell memory formation after mild COVID-19. TCRdb re-called the 5' RACE reads with MiXCR, one entry per CDR3 protein. The data hold hundreds of thousands of distinct CDR3 sequences, with just over 20% observed a single time. What was sequenced was PBMCs or a T cell subset sorted from them (not recorded which). The receptors here all came from an adult woman who had mild COVID-19 (a few samples of this study predate the infection). Cell type and time point are not known.

This clonotype was recorded a few times. Its ends do not fully match the called genes, so a read error is possible. V gene TRBV7-9 combines with J gene TRBJ2-1; D is undetermined. CDR3 size: 11 residues. CDR1 and CDR2 from the germline V gene are SEHNR and FQNEAQ (reference sequence). The CDR3 reads CASSFGVPPCF. The CDR3 DNA sequence: TGTGCCAGCAGCTTTGGGGTCCCCCCGTGCTTC.

This clonotype has a count of ten or more. V and J are TRBV24-1 and TRBJ2-3; 10 bases match TRBD2. CDR1 KGHDR and CDR2 SFDVKD come from the germline V gene. The ends lost 1 base at V and 7 bases at J; junction bases unmatched: 1. This CDR3 is built from 14 residues. The CDR3 sequence: CATSDFSGGHTQYF. CDR3 coding DNA: TGTGCCACCAGTGATTTTAGCGGGGGGCATACGCAGTATTTT.

This clonotype was observed many times. This chain joins TRBV5-1 and TRBJ2-5; a weak D match, TRBD1 (5 bases). Germline V CDR1 and CDR2: SGHRS, YFSETQ. This CDR3 has 15 amino acids. V shed 4 bases and J shed 4 bases, with 17 bases lying between them. CDR3: CASSETQGYGETQYF. The CDR3 region has the DNA TGCGCCAGCAGCGAGACTCAGGGTTACGGAGAGACCCAGTACTTC.

This clonotype was observed a few times. This chain joins TRBV12-3 or TRBV12-4 and TRBJ1-5; 8 positions agree with TRBD1. V lost 7 bases to trimming and J lost 5 bases; unmatched junction nucleotides: 4. CDR3 length equals 13 residues. CDR3 loop: CASTTGGDQPQHF. Here the CDR3 DNA reads TGTGCCAGCACCACAGGGGGTGATCAGCCCCAGCATTTT.

V gene TRBV5-1 combines with J gene TRBJ1-2; D gene ambiguous. The CDR3 totals 15 residues. CDR1 and CDR2 (germline): SGHRS, YFSETQ. Trimming removed 0 bases from V and 2 bases from J, with 11 bases in between. The CDR3 coding sequence is TGCGCCAGCAGCTTGGTTCCAGACTGGAACTATGGCTACACCTTC. This encodes CASSLVPDWNYGYTF.

In its sample, this clonotype was seen once. V usage is TRBV5-1 and J usage is TRBJ2-1, with TRBD2 matching over 13 bases. The CDR3 consists of 18 residues. V shed 0 bases, J shed 3 bases, and the junction held 6 bases outside the gene matches. Germline values: CDR1 SGHRS, CDR2 YFSETQ. CDR3 in amino acids: CASSLARLAGGRYNEQFF. CDR3 nucleotides: TGCGCCAGCAGCTTGGCCCGACTAGCGGGGGGCCGCTACAATGAGCAGTTCTTC.

This clonotype has a handful of counts. The rearrangement uses TRBV20-1 and TRBJ2-4; no clear D gene. V lost 2 bases and J 0 bases, leaving 8 bases between the germline ends. The CDR3 contains 14 residues. CDR1 and CDR2 (germline): DFQATT, SNEGSKA (reference sequence). The CDR3: CSARIPLAKNIQYF. CDR3 coding DNA: TGCAGTGCTAGAATTCCGCTAGCCAAAAACATTCAGTACTTC.

This clonotype was recorded a few times. The chain couples TRBV7-8 to TRBJ2-5; 11 bases match TRBD2. This CDR3 spans 17 amino acids. V lost 2 bases, J lost 1 base, and 6 bases stayed unmatched. The V gene's germline CDR1 is SGHVS and CDR2 FQNEAQ. The CDR3 is CASSLFLAGGIQETQYF. In nucleotides, the CDR3 is TGTGCCAGCAGCTTATTTCTAGCGGGAGGCATCCAAGAGACCCAGTACTTC.

The chain recombines TRBV6-1 with TRBJ2-7, with 7 bases identical to TRBD1. The germline CDR1 and CDR2 sequences are MNHNS and SASEGT. There are 12 residues in the CDR3. The junction had 6 bases not matched to a gene; V was cut back by 4 bases and J by 9 bases. The CDR3 coding sequence is TGTGCCAGCAGTGCAATTCCAGGGGGGCAGTACTTC. Translated: CASSAIPGGQYF.

This clonotype showed up just a few times. The rearrangement links TRBV7-9 to TRBJ1-1; D uncertain. Per the germline V gene, CDR1 is SEHNR and CDR2 is FQNEAQ (reference sequence). V dropped 6 bases and J dropped 4 bases, with 3 bases sitting between them. The CDR3 has 10 residues. The CDR3 spells CASRATEAFF. The CDR3 DNA is TGTGCCAGCAGGGCCACTGAAGCTTTCTTT. The full variable domain, with the rest looked up from reference TRBV7-9 and TRBJ1-1, is DTGVSQNPRHKITKRGQNVTFRCDPISEHNRLYWYRQTLGQGPEFLTYFQNEAQLEKSRLLSDRFSAERPKGSFSTLEIQRTEQGDSAMYLCASRATEAFFGQGTRLTVV.

This clonotype has more than one count but fewer than ten. The chain recombines TRBV7-2 with TRBJ2-1; the match to TRBD2 covers 12 bases. With 2 bases clipped from V and 9 bases from J, the junction kept 8 bases outside the gene matches. In germline, CDR1 is SGHTA, CDR2 FQGNSA. This CDR3 comprises 16 residues. CDR3 bases: TGTGCCAGCAGCTTATTTGCTAGCGGGAGGGCTAGTGAGCAGTTCTTC. Translation: CASSLFASGRASEQFF.

The J gene is TRBJ1-2, the V gene TRBV29-1, with 12 nucleotides matching TRBD1. Germline CDR1 SQVTM, CDR2 ANQGSEA. The CDR3 is 15 residues long. V lost 6 bases and J lost 2; bases outside the gene matches: 7. The chain's CDR3 is CSVAGGQGANYGYTF. The CDR3 DNA reads as TGCAGCGTCGCTGGGGGACAGGGGGCAAACTATGGCTACACCTTC.

This clonotype was recorded a few times. J is TRBJ2-5 and V is TRBV5-1; 8 bases agree with TRBD1. V dropped 0 bases and J dropped 5; count of bases not matched to a gene: 6. CDR1 and CDR2 from the germline V gene are SGHRS and YFSETQ. The CDR3 is 15 residues long. CDR3 in DNA: TGCGCCAGCAGCTTGGGACAGGGGAGGACGGAGACCCAGTACTTC. Translated: CASSLGQGRTETQYF. Using reference TRBV5-1 and TRBJ2-5 for the parts outside the CDR3, the full variable domain is KAGVTQTPRYLIKTRGQQVTLSCSPISGHRSVSWYQQTPGQGLQFLFEYFSETQRNKGNFPGRFSGRQFSNSRSEMNVSTLELGDSALYLCASSLGQGRTETQYFGPGTRLLVL.

CDR3 loop: CASSYWRPTPGQAYNEQFF. The DNA for the CDR3 is TGTGCCAGCAGTTACTGGAGACCTACCCCGGGACAGGCGTACAATGAGCAGTTCTTC. The chain is built from TRBV6-5 and TRBJ2-1; 8 nucleotides align to TRBD1. Germline CDR1 reads MNHEY; CDR2 reads SVGAGI. J was trimmed by 4 bases and V by 1 base; bases with no gene match: 15. The CDR3 covers 19 residues.

This clonotype was found a few times. J is TRBJ2-5 and V is TRBV6-6; weak D call: TRBD2 (6 bases). The V gene lost 2 bases and the J gene lost 4 bases, with 8 bases spanning the gap. The CDR3 sequence is 13 residues long. Germline V gives CDR1 MNHNY, CDR2 SVGAGI (reference sequence). DNA for the CDR3: TGTGCCAGCAGTTACCGGACTATAGAGACCCAGTACTTC. This gives the protein CASSYRTIETQYF.

The CDR3 DNA reads TGTGCCAGCTCCTCCCTCCGGGAGCAGTTCTTC. Residues: CASSSLREQFF. This chain connects TRBV9 to TRBJ2-1; D is undetermined. Between the trimmed V and J ends, which lost 7 bases and 10 bases, there was a span of 12 bases. CDR1 is SGDLS, CDR2 YYNGEE, per germline. CDR3 length: 11 amino acids.

This clonotype has just a few counts. The chain joins TRBV10-3 to TRBJ2-1, with TRBD2 matching 10 bases. CDR3 length: 14 residues. Per germline, CDR1 ENHRY and CDR2 SYGVKD. The V segment lost 7 bases and the J segment 7 bases; nucleotides outside the gene matches: 7. CDR3 in DNA: TGTGCCATCATGCTGGCTAGCGGGAGTAATGAGCAGTTCTTC. Translating it yields CAIMLASGSNEQFF.

The V and J genes are TRBV10-2 and TRBJ2-3; 7 positions match TRBD2. This CDR3 is built from 15 residues. The V and J ends lost 6 bases and 2 bases, in that order; junction bases with no gene match: 8. CDR1 WSHSY and CDR2 SAAADI come from the germline V gene. In nucleotides, the CDR3 is TGCGCCAGCAGCGGGCTAGCGGTACCCACAGATACGCAGTATTTT. Protein sequence: CASSGLAVPTDTQYF.

The chain couples TRBV27 to TRBJ2-7; no reliable D call. Germline lookup yields CDR1 MNHEY and CDR2 SMNVEV (reference sequence). CDR3 length: 15 amino acids. The V end was cut by 4 bases, the J end by 4 bases, with 17 bases between. The CDR3 DNA follows: TGTGCCAGCAGTTCCCCGCTCCGGAGAGGTTACGAGCAGTACTTC. Protein product: CASSSPLRRGYEQYF.

This clonotype has just a few counts. The V gene is TRBV5-5, the J gene TRBJ1-5, with a weak D call TRBD1 (5 bases). Germline-derived CDR1 and CDR2 are SGHKS and YYEKEE (reference sequence). V was cut by 4 bases and J by 2 bases, with 16 bases left in between. The CDR3 runs 16 residues. The CDR3 is CASSLISGGGNQPQHF. DNA for the CDR3: TGTGCCAGCAGCCTAATATCGGGGGGGGGCAATCAGCCCCAGCATTTT.

The chain links TRBV5-1 to TRBJ1-2; tentatively, D is TRBD1 (6 bases). In germline, CDR1 is SGHRS, CDR2 YFSETQ. This CDR3 comprises 13 residues. The ends were cut back, 4 bases at V and 6 bases at J, with 13 bases in the middle. The CDR3 spells CASSLDRRDGYTF. The CDR3 DNA sequence: TGCGCCAGCAGCCTAGACAGGCGCGATGGCTACACCTTC.

This clonotype was seen more than once but under ten times. The chain has TRBV11-3 and TRBJ2-1, with D maybe TRBD2 (5 bases). CDR1 SGHNT and CDR2 YENEEA come from the germline V gene. V gave up 5 bases and J gave up 8 bases, with 16 bases separating them. There are 14 residues in the CDR3. The DNA for the CDR3 is TGTGCCAGCAGCACTAGAAAAGATTTCGATGAGCAGTTCTTC. Translation gives CASSTRKDFDEQFF.

The chain uses TRBV25-1 and TRBJ2-3, with D possibly called TRBD1 or TRBD2 (7 bases each). CDR3 length equals 16 residues. In germline, CDR1 is MGHDK, CDR2 SYGVNS. V gave up 9 bases and J gave up 2 bases, with 21 bases separating them. The CDR3 sequence: CARQGGRAEYTDTQYF. Here the CDR3 DNA reads TGTGCCAGGCAGGGGGGGCGAGCGGAATACACAGATACGCAGTATTTT.

The gene calls are TRBV4-1 and TRBJ1-1, with D maybe TRBD1 (5 bases). The length of the CDR3 is 15 residues. Germline CDR1 reads MGHRA; CDR2 reads YSYEKL. V lost 0 bases and J lost 5, with 13 bases in between. The CDR3 DNA is TGCGCCAGCAGCCAAGACCAGACAGCGGGGACTGAAGCTTTCTTT. Encoded protein: CASSQDQTAGTEAFF.